This T cell receptor (beta chain) was obtained from a study of tumor-infiltrating lymphocytes in primary liver carcinoma. A remark on this clonotype: Its matching antigen is unknown.

Co-extraction of RNA and DNA was performed on about 18-30 mg of unsorted bulk tissue. Collection of samples drew on five separate regions of each tumor. The study, taken as a whole, reports: About 7.5-25% of top clones, no more, were shared by all five regions.

From approximately 450 ng total RNA, TCR beta cDNA was generated with a primer in the constant region. Researchers made the TCR beta libraries by running three nested multiplex PCR rounds with slightly modified ARM-PCR. TCRdb passed the multiplex PCR reads through MiXCR, listing each CDR3 protein once. The sample has approximately 47,000 distinct CDR3 sequences, 70% to 85% seen once. The sequenced material came from liver tumor tissue from sampling region 3. Subset given: tumor region T3, left-lateral pole. This receptor was taken from a middle-aged man with primary liver carcinoma and hepatitis B virus infection.

The CDR3 sequence: CASGDPTSRRTYNEQFF. The DNA for the CDR3 is TGTGCCAGCGGTGACCCAACTAGCAGGAGAACCTACAATGAGCAGTTCTTC. This chain uses TRBV6-2 or TRBV6-3 with TRBJ2-1, with D possibly TRBD2 on 6 matching bases. Trimming pared 8 bases from V and 2 bases from J, leaving 22 bases between. The CDR3 loop spans 17 amino acids. The V gene's germline CDR1 is MNHEY and CDR2 SVGEGT.